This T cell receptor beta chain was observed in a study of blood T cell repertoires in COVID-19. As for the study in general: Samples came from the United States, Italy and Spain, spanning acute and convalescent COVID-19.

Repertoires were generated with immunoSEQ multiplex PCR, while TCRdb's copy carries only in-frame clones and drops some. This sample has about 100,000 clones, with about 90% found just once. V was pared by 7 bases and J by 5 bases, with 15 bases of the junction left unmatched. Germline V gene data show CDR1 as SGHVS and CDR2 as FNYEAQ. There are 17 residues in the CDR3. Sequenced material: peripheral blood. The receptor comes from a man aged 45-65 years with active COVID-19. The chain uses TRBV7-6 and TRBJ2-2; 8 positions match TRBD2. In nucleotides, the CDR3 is TGTGCCAGCACCACTCAGGCGGGGGGAGGATGGACCGGGGAGCTGTTTTTT. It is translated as CASTTQAGGGWTGELFF. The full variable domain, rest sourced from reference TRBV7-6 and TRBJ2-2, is GAGVSQSPRYKVTKRGQDVALRCDPISGHVSLYWYRQALGQGPEFLTYFNYEAQQDKSGLPNDRFSAERPEGSISTLTIQRTEQRDSAMYRCASTTQAGGGWTGELFFGEGSRLTVL.